The rows below give T cell receptor beta chains drawn from one sample of a study of T-cell memory formation after mild COVID-19. Using its own MiXCR run on the 5' RACE reads, TCRdb lists one record per CDR3 protein. The sample yields a few hundred thousand distinct CDR3 sequences, over 7% seen once. Sequencing was performed on PBMCs or a T cell subset sorted from them (not recorded which). These receptors all stem from a man younger than 35 who had mild COVID-19 (a few samples of this study predate the infection). Cell type and time point are not known. The CDR3 runs from the conserved cysteine through the conserved F or W.

V,J,CDR3
TRBV9,TRBJ1-1,CASSLKDLGEAFF
TRBV11-1,TRBJ2-1,CASTIENEQFF
TRBV6-6,TRBJ1-1,CASSTWVTEAFF
TRBV10-1,TRBJ1-5,CASRMWENQPQHF
TRBV5-6,TRBJ1-2,CASSFPDRAFGYTF
TRBV6-6,TRBJ1-2,CASSSGTVIRGYTF
TRBV6-5,TRBJ2-4,CASSYSPPGTAKNIQYF
TRBV7-3,TRBJ2-5,CASSPASGGQETQYF
TRBV2,TRBJ2-5,CASSKREMETQYF
TRBV7-6,TRBJ2-3,CASSSLDRGTDTQYF
TRBV27,TRBJ2-3,CASSPLYTDTQYF
TRBV7-2,TRBJ1-6,CASSLAPRGHSPLHF
TRBV20-1,TRBJ1-4,CSARRVTVLGREEKLFF
TRBV6-5,TRBJ1-1,CASSYWGQGNTEAFF
TRBV2,TRBJ2-7,CASNPATGTSEQYF
TRBV7-2,TRBJ1-2,CASSPAGTGTGFGYTF
TRBV11-2,TRBJ1-1,CATKRQRLNTEAFF
TRBV7-3,TRBJ2-2,CASSTRDRESGELFF
TRBV5-1,TRBJ2-5,CASSLVGPYQETQYF
TRBV9,TRBJ2-2,CASSGYSRLGELFF
TRBV11-2,TRBJ1-1,CASSHLGGGMNTEAFF
TRBV20-1,TRBJ1-5,CSARDLGEEGYQPQHF